The clone carrying this T cell receptor (beta chain) appeared once. Its antigen remains unidentified. Other DNA sequences in this sample translate to the same CDR3. The sample originates from a study of cytomegalovirus exposure and HLA in healthy donors. Overall study findings and caveats: There were some public TCRs occurring in many donors, but most TCR sequences were rare. One later analysis, an examination of the 120 validation repertoires, found that first-cohort TCR clusters tended to co-occur in them.

Clones were read by immunoSEQ multiplex PCR, and TCRdb kept only the in-frame ones, dropping some. In the table there are 130,000 or so clones, about 90% of which are singletons. Germline V gives CDR1 SGHTA, CDR2 FQGTGA. This CDR3 contains 14 residues. Unmatched junction bases numbered 3, after V lost 5 bases and J lost 2 bases. It was the approximately 120-subject validation cohort, separate from the 666-subject first cohort, to which the donors belonged. V is TRBV7-3 and J is TRBJ2-3, with 8 bases matching TRBD2. The sequence came from a woman aged 18-30 years in good health and CMV-seronegative. Material: PBMCs. DNA for the CDR3: TGTGCCAGCAGCGCAGGACTAGCCACAGATACGCAGTATTTT. It specifies CASSAGLATDTQYF.